This T cell receptor (beta chain) is drawn from a study of T-cell memory formation after mild COVID-19 (TCRdb year 2021). Study-level background: TCR sequence clusters from the two donors were largely donor specific. In a couple of donors, T-cell clones that expanded and contracted after mild COVID-19 were tracked by sequencing TCRalpha and TCRbeta repertoires over time. Two young, previously healthy adult volunteers, one female and one male, were included in the cohort. On the study overall, not on this receptor specifically: The study included only two mild cases, and larger cohorts that include severe cases with pre-infection samples were judged to be necessary. Contracting CD4+ clones were located mainly in the CM and EM memory subsets, whereas CD8+ clones were found to be enriched in EMRA. From day 15 to 85, contracting clones showed balanced CD4/CD8 phenotypes, whereas a second wave of clones that expanded from day 15 to 37 leaned towards CD4+. The detection of some responding clones in pre-infection memory suggests that pre-existing cross-reactive memory T cells joined the SARS-CoV-2 response. SARS-CoV-2 specificity of the second-wave clones peaking on day 37 was not confirmed.

PBMCs were isolated by Ficoll-Paque density gradient centrifugation. This clonotype was counted between two and nine times. No cognate antigen has been identified for it. No per-base quality is available; no much larger clone lies one base away. Instrument used: Illumina NovaSeq 6000. TCRalpha and TCRbeta cDNA libraries were constructed by 5'RACE with constant-segment primers, with sample barcodes and unique molecular identifiers being introduced. RNA was extracted from every sample with Trizol reagent. Amplification of the libraries took two PCR steps, and the second step added a second sample barcode plus Illumina TruSeq adapters. The libraries were sequenced on an Illumina NovaSeq using 2 x 150 bp paired-end reads. The study's processing was this. Reads were demultiplexed and collapsed into UMI-guided consensus sequences with migec v1.2.7. Using mixcr v2.1.11, the UMI consensuses were aligned to TRA and TRB V and J templates and assembled into clonotypes. A clonotype was counted as expanded or contracted only if both edgeR and NoisET called the change significant, with noise models trained on biological replicates. For edgeR calls, the cutoffs were a false discovery rate-adjusted p below 0.01 and a log2 fold-change threshold of 1. As an exploratory analysis of dynamics, PCA with hierarchical clustering was applied to max-normalized trajectories of the 1000 most abundant clonotypes. Each responding clone was given a CD4 or CD8 phenotype based on the CD4+ and CD8+ repertoires, which had been sequenced separately. The public sequencing data were trimmed at Q25 with fastp and processed into clonotypes with MiXCR by TCRdb, which kept only in-frame beta chains. Each record represents a unique CDR3 protein, reported with the most common genes and DNA among its rows. The V and J calls, along with clone size, are taken from TCRdb and not from the paper's own processing. The sample profile shows about 470,000 distinct CDR3 sequences; 25% of them were found once. Under 15% of the sample belongs to the ten largest clones.

CDR3 length: 14 amino acids, cysteine to phenylalanine. The retained sequence is limited to the CDR3, 42 bases, with the frame set at the first base. CDR1 is given as SGHKS and CDR2 as YYEKEE, both from the germline V gene (reference sequence). Trimmed from V: 0 bases; trimmed from J: 6 bases; junction bases lacking a gene match: 1. Material: PBMCs or a T cell subset sorted from them (not recorded which). The receptor's source is an adult woman who had mild COVID-19 (a few samples of this study predate the infection). The sample titles of this study are shuffled in the database, so cell type and time point are left out; the donor was told from shared clones. Recombination joined TRBV5-5 with TRBJ2-2; 8 junctional bases match TRBD1. The CDR3 reads as follows: CASSLDRGSGELFF. The bases are TGTGCCAGCAGCTTGGACAGGGGGTCCGGGGAGCTGTTTTTT.